Listed below are T cell receptor beta chains from one sample, sequenced in a study of blood T cell repertoires in COVID-19. Sequencing used immunoSEQ multiplex PCR; TCRdb keeps in-frame clones, though not all of them. The sample contains 200,000 to 300,000 clones, approximately 86% of which appear only once. The sample comprised peripheral blood. The source is a woman aged 55-75 years with COVID-19, enrolled during active disease. Both conserved end residues are part of each CDR3. D genes are given only for firm matches. For some rows the clone size is stated as once, few or many, or as a class when expanded; others skip it.

d_call | clone_size | j_call | v_call | cdr3_aa | cdr3_nt
- | - | TRBJ1-5 | TRBV30 | CAWSVRAGGQPQHF | TGTGCCTGGAGTGTACGGGCGGGGGGACAGCCCCAGCATTTT
- | - | TRBJ2-7 | TRBV5-1 | CASSTDYLVYEQYF | TGCGCCAGCAGCACGGACTACCTCGTTTACGAGCAGTACTTC
- | few | TRBJ1-3 | TRBV3-1/TRBV3-2 | CASSQVSSGNTIYF | TGTGCCAGCAGCCAAGTATCCTCTGGAAACACCATATATTTT
- | - | TRBJ1-1 | TRBV5-1 | CASSLSSNRQLNTEAFF | TGCGCCAGCAGCTTGAGTTCAAACCGACAACTGAACACTGAAGCTTTCTTT
TRBD2 | - | TRBJ2-2 | TRBV11-2 | CASSSKTSGSHSTGELFF | TGTGCCAGCAGCTCCAAGACTAGCGGGAGTCATAGCACCGGGGAGCTGTTTTTT
TRBD2 | few | TRBJ2-3 | TRBV7-2 | CASSLTSGKVVGTQYF | TGTGCCAGCAGCTTAACTAGCGGGAAGGTAGTAGGTACGCAGTATTTT
- | - | TRBJ2-2 | TRBV11-3 | CASSPRNTGELFF | TGTGCCAGCAGCCCGAGGAACACCGGGGAGCTGTTTTTT
TRBD1 | - | TRBJ1-1 | TRBV5-8 | CASSPYLSGQGARLAFF | TGTGCCAGCAGCCCGTACCTATCGGGACAGGGGGCGAGGTTGGCTTTCTTT
- | - | TRBJ1-2 | TRBV14 | CASSTQGSPYGYTF | TGTGCCAGCAGCACCCAGGGGTCGCCCTATGGCTACACCTTC
- | - | TRBJ2-1 | TRBV23-1 | CASSLKKGAERERLF | TGCGCCAGCAGCTTAAAAAAGGGGGCCGAGCGGGAGAGGCTCTTC
- | - | TRBJ2-3 | TRBV5-4 | CASSSNTDTQYF | TGTGCCAGCAGTTCAAACACAGATACGCAGTATTTT
- | - | TRBJ2-7 | TRBV4-3 | CASSQTGASYEQYF | TGCGCCAGCAGCCAAACAGGAGCATCCTACGAGCAGTACTTC
- | - | TRBJ1-2 | TRBV19 | CASSRVSSGQSHGYTF | TGTGCCAGTAGTCGCGTTTCGTCGGGTCAAAGTCATGGCTACACCTTC
TRBD1 | - | TRBJ1-5 | TRBV27 | CAIRTGEAQPQHF | TGTGCCATCCGGACAGGGGAAGCTCAGCCCCAGCATTTT
- | - | TRBJ2-7 | TRBV3-1/TRBV3-2 | CASSRGTDYEQYF | TGTGCCAGCAGCCGCGGGACAGACTACGAGCAGTACTTC
- | - | TRBJ1-2 | TRBV29-1 | CSEGPGSDGYTF | TGCAGCGAGGGACCCGGTTCGGATGGCTACACCTTC
- | once | TRBJ2-2 | TRBV7-3 | CASSSTSTGELFF | TGTGCCAGCAGCTCGACTAGTACCGGGGAGCTGTTTTTT
- | - | TRBJ1-3 | TRBV11-2 | CASSPTPELGTIYF | TGTGCCAGCAGCCCCACCCCGGAGCTCGGAACCATATATTTT
TRBD1 | - | TRBJ2-2 | TRBV25-1 | CASRGGQGPTGELFF | TGTGCCAGCAGGGGGGGACAGGGCCCCACCGGGGAGCTGTTTTTT
TRBD1 | - | TRBJ2-1 | TRBV6-5 | CASSPTGKSYNEQFF | TGTGCCAGCAGCCCGACAGGGAAGTCCTACAATGAGCAGTTCTTC
- | - | TRBJ2-3 | TRBV20-1 | CSASSGDTDTQYF | TGCAGTGCTAGTTCCGGGGACACAGATACGCAGTATTTT
TRBD1 | - | TRBJ1-3 | TRBV7-8 | CASSSRTGTGGNTIYF | TGTGCCAGCAGCTCTAGGACCGGGACAGGAGGAAACACCATATATTTT
TRBD1 | - | TRBJ2-5 | TRBV19 | CASSIGQGQETQYF | TGTGCCAGTAGTATCGGACAGGGACAAGAGACCCAGTACTTC
TRBD1 | - | TRBJ1-3 | TRBV28 | CASSLWPGTDRNTIYF | TGTGCCAGCAGTTTATGGCCAGGGACAGACAGAAACACCATATATTTT
TRBD1 | - | TRBJ1-4 | TRBV5-1 | CASSLALLGTVSEKLFF | TGCGCCAGCAGCTTGGCTCTTTTGGGGACAGTTAGTGAAAAACTGTTTTTT
- | - | TRBJ2-7 | TRBV30 | CAWTGGRDEQYF | TGTGCCTGGACCGGAGGACGAGACGAGCAGTACTTC
TRBD1 | - | TRBJ1-6 | TRBV28 | CASRTGVPNSPLHF | TGTGCCAGCAGGACAGGGGTTCCCAATTCACCCCTCCACTTT
- | - | TRBJ2-1 | TRBV10-3 | CAISEDTSSYNEQFF | TGTGCCATCAGTGAAGATACCAGCTCCTACAATGAGCAGTTCTTC
TRBD1 | - | TRBJ1-2 | TRBV5-1 | CASSLFQGDWGYTF | TGCGCCAGCAGCTTGTTCCAGGGGGATTGGGGCTACACCTTC
- | - | TRBJ1-4 | TRBV30 | CAWSRGNGEKLFF | TGTGCCTGGAGTAGAGGGAATGGGGAAAAACTGTTTTTT
TRBD1 | few | TRBJ2-7 | TRBV5-1 | CASSSEGTGRNEQYF | TGCGCCAGCAGCTCGGAAGGGACAGGTCGAAACGAGCAGTACTTC
TRBD2 | few | TRBJ2-2 | TRBV27 | CASRSGTSGRIGELFF | TGTGCCAGCAGGTCCGGGACTAGCGGGCGAATCGGGGAGCTGTTTTTT
- | - | TRBJ2-7 | TRBV18 | CASSPTGDYEQYF | TGTGCCAGCTCACCGACAGGAGACTACGAGCAGTACTTC
TRBD1 | - | TRBJ1-2 | TRBV28 | CASSLLGGSTYYGYTF | TGTGCCAGCAGTTTGTTAGGGGGCAGCACTTACTATGGCTACACCTTC
TRBD2 | - | TRBJ2-7 | TRBV6-5 | CASSRDPGRYEQYF | TGTGCCAGCAGCCGGGACCCCGGGAGGTACGAGCAGTACTTC
- | - | TRBJ1-1 | TRBV14 | CASSQVAGITEAFF | TGTGCCAGCAGCCAAGTTGCCGGGATCACTGAAGCTTTCTTT
TRBD1 | - | TRBJ1-1 | TRBV2 | CASSDRDRGPNTEAFF | TGTGCCAGCAGTGATCGGGACAGGGGGCCGAACACTGAAGCTTTCTTT
TRBD1 | - | TRBJ2-7 | TRBV7-9 | CASSDRQGYYEQYF | TGTGCCAGCAGCGACAGACAGGGTTACTACGAGCAGTACTTC
TRBD2 | - | TRBJ2-2 | TRBV3-1/TRBV3-2 | CASSQTTSGRVITGELFF | TGTGCCAGCAGCCAAACGACTAGCGGGAGAGTTATAACCGGGGAGCTGTTTTTT
TRBD1 | once | TRBJ2-5 | TRBV11-3 | CASSQRQGGQETQYF | TGTGCCAGCAGCCAACGACAGGGGGGACAAGAGACCCAGTACTTC
- | - | TRBJ2-1 | TRBV19 | CASSTGRRSEQFF | TGTGCCAGTAGTACCGGACGGAGGAGTGAGCAGTTCTTC
TRBD1 | - | TRBJ1-3 | TRBV4-1 | CASSLGQGGYTIYF | TGCGCCAGCAGCCTGGGACAGGGAGGGTACACCATATATTTT